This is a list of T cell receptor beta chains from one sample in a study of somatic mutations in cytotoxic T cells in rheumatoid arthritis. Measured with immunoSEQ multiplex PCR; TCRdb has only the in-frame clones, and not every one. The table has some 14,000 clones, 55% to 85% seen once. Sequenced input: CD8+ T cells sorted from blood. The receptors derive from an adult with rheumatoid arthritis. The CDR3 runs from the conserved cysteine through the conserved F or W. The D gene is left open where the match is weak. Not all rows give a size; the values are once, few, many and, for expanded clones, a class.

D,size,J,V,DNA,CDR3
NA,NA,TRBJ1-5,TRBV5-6,TGTGCCAGCAGCTGGGCAAACCAGCCCCAGCATTTT,CASSWANQPQHF
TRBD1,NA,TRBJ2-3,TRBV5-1,TGCGCCAGCAGCTTGGCCATGGGACAGTCAGATACGCAGTATTTT,CASSLAMGQSDTQYF
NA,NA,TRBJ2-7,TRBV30,TGTGCCTGGAGTGCGAGGGACAAGTCCTACGAGCAGTACTTC,CAWSARDKSYEQYF
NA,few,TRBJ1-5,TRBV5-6,TGTGCCAGCAGCTTAACTGCTTCACAGCCCCAGCATTTT,CASSLTASQPQHF
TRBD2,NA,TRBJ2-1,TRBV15,TGTGCCACCAGCTCCCGACTAGCGGGGGCCTACAATGAGCAGTTCTTC,CATSSRLAGAYNEQFF
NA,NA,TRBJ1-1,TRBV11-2,TGTGCCAGCAGCTTAGGGTGGGGGGACGCGCCCATGAACACTGAAGCTTTCTTT,CASSLGWGDAPMNTEAFF
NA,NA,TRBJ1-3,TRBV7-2,TGTGCCAGCAGCTTAGGGGGAAACACCATATATTTT,CASSLGGNTIYF
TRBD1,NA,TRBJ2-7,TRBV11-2,TGTGCCAGCAGCTCACGCCCCAGGGGGAGCTCCTACGAGCAGTACTTC,CASSSRPRGSSYEQYF
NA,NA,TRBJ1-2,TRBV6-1,TGTGCCAGTCGCCGGGATTTCTATGGCTACACCTTC,CASRRDFYGYTF
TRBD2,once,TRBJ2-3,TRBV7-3,TGTGCCAGCAGCCCCCATCCGACTAGCGGGGGGGCCGCAGATACGCAGTATTTT,CASSPHPTSGGAADTQYF
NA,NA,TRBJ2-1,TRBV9,TGTGCCAGCAGCGTTGACGGAGACAATGAGCAGTTCTTC,CASSVDGDNEQFF
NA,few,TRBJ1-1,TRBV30,TGTGCCTGGAGTGTAGACGTGAACACTGAAGCTTTCTTT,CAWSVDVNTEAFF
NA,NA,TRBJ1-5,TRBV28,TGTGCCAGCAGTTTGGATTTCTCCTACAGTCAGCCCCAGCATTTT,CASSLDFSYSQPQHF
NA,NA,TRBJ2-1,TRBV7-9,TGTGCCAGCAGCCACAACAATGAGCAGTTCTTC,CASSHNNEQFF
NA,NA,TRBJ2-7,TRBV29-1,TGCAGCGTTGGAAACGACCTGGGAGAGCAGTACTTC,CSVGNDLGEQYF
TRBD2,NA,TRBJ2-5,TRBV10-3,TGTGCCATCAGTTCAGCGGGGAACCAAGAGACCCAGTACTTC,CAISSAGNQETQYF
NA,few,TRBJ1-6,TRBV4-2,TGTGCCAGCAGCCAAGATCGGGGGGCTTGGGTTTCACCCCTCCACTTT,CASSQDRGAWVSPLHF
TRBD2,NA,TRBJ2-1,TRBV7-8,TGTGCCAGCAGCTTACCTCTAGCGGGGATTAGCTATGAGCAGTTCTTC,CASSLPLAGISYEQFF
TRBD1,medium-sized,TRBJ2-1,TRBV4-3,TGCGCCAGCAGCCACAATTCGGGACAGGGATTTGAAGGGACCTACAATGAGCAGTTCTTC,CASSHNSGQGFEGTYNEQFF
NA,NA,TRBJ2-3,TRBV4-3,TGCGCCAGCAGCCAAGGGGGCGGGGCGACAGATACGCAGTATTTT,CASSQGGGATDTQYF
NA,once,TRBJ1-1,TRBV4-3,TGCGCCAGCAGCCAAGATTGGCAGCAGAACACTGAAGCTTTCTTT,CASSQDWQQNTEAFF
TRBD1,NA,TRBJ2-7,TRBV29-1,TGCAGCACCGCTGGGGACAGGGGAAGCACCTACGAGCAGTACTTC,CSTAGDRGSTYEQYF
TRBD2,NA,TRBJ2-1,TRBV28,TGTGCCAGCAGTCTAGGGGTACTAGCGGGGGGGGTGTACAATGAGCAGTTCTTC,CASSLGVLAGGVYNEQFF
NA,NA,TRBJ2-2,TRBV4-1,TGCGCCAGCAGCCAAGATCGAGTCGGGAATACCGGGGAGCTGTTTTTT,CASSQDRVGNTGELFF
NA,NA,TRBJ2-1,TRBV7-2,TGTGCCAGCAGCTTAGTAGGGGGGGGCTACAATGAGCAGTTCTTC,CASSLVGGGYNEQFF
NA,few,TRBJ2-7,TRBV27,TGTGCCAGCAGTTCCTCAGGATTTTTAAGCTCCTACGAGCAGTACTTC,CASSSSGFLSSYEQYF
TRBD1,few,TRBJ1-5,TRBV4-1,TGCGCCAGCAGCTCGACAGGGGTGAGCAATCAGCCCCAGCATTTT,CASSSTGVSNQPQHF
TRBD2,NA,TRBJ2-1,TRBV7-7,TGTGCCAGCAGCGAAGATAGCGGGGGGACTCTCTACAATGAGCAGTTCTTC,CASSEDSGGTLYNEQFF
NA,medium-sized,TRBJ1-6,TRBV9,TGTGCCAGCAGCGTAGGCTCCGACGATTACCACTCACCCCTCCACTTT,CASSVGSDDYHSPLHF
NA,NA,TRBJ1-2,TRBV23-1,TGCGCCAGCACCCCCCCCGCCACCTATGGCTACACCTTC,CASTPPATYGYTF
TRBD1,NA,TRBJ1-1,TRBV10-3,TGTGCCATCAACGACGCAGGGGGTACTGAAGCTTTCTTT,CAINDAGGTEAFF
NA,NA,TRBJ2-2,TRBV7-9,TGTGCCAGCTCCGGTTACCACGGGGAGCTGTTTTTT,CASSGYHGELFF
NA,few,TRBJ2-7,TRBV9,TGTGCCAGCAGCGTAGACCCCTCCGCCTACGAGCAGTACTTC,CASSVDPSAYEQYF
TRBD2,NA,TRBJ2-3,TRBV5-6,TGTGCCAGCAGTTTCTTCCCAGCTATAGCGGGCGGGGGGTCAGATACGCAGTATTTT,CASSFFPAIAGGGSDTQYF
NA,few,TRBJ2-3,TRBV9,TGTGCCAGCAGCGTAGTTACCACAGATACGCAGTATTTT,CASSVVTTDTQYF
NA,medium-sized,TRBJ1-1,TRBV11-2,TGTGCCAGCAGCTCCCGACGGAACACTGAAGCTTTCTTT,CASSSRRNTEAFF
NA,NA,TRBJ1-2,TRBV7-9,TGTGCCAGCAGCATAAAGGGGGGCGGCGCTCCCCTAAGTGCCAAAGGCTACACCTTC,CASSIKGGGAPLSAKGYTF
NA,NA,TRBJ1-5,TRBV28,TGTGCCAGCAGCCCAGGTTTTCAGCCCCAGCATTTT,CASSPGFQPQHF
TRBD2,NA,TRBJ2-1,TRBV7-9,TGTGCCAGCAGCTCAGCCTTAGCGGGTACCGACAATGAGCAGTTCTTC,CASSSALAGTDNEQFF
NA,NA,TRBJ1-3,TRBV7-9,TGTGCCAGCAGCCCCCGGGACCGGAGAAACACCATATATTTT,CASSPRDRRNTIYF
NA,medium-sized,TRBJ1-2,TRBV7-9,TGTGCCAGCAGCCCTACGACAGGAAACTATGGCTACACCTTC,CASSPTTGNYGYTF
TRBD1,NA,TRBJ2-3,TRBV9,TGTGCCAGCAGCCCATGGGCGGGACAGGACACAGATACGCAGTATTTT,CASSPWAGQDTDTQYF
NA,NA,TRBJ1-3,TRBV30,TGTGCCTGGAGCCATGTGAACACCATATATTTT,CAWSHVNTIYF
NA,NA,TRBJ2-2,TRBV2,TGTGCCAGCAGTGATCTGGACGGGGAGCTGTTTTTT,CASSDLDGELFF
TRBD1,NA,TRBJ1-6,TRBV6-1,TGTGCCAGCAGTGACTACAGGGGGACCAATAATTCACCCCTCCACTTT,CASSDYRGTNNSPLHF
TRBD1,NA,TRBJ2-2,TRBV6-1,TGTGCCAGCAGCGGGACAGGGTCCACCGGGGAGCTGTTTTTT,CASSGTGSTGELFF
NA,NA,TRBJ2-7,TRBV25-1,TGTGCCAGCAATATGGCCTATCCAGTCCACGAGCAGTACTTC,CASNMAYPVHEQYF
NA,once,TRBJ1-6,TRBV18,TGTGCCAGCTCCCTCTACGGGGAGGGGTCCTATAATTCACCCCTCCACTTT,CASSLYGEGSYNSPLHF
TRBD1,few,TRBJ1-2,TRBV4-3,TGCGCCAGCAGCCAAGAAATCGGGACAGTCTCTAACTATGGCTACACCTTC,CASSQEIGTVSNYGYTF
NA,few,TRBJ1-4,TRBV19,TGTGCCAGTAGTAGTCAGCCTGCAACTAATGAAAAACTGTTTTTT,CASSSQPATNEKLFF
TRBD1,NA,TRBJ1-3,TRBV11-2,TGTGCCAGCAGCCTGATACAGGGGTTTACTGGAAACACCATATATTTT,CASSLIQGFTGNTIYF
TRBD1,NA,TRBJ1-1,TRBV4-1,TGCGCCAGCAGCCAGACAGGGTGGACTGAAGCTTTCTTT,CASSQTGWTEAFF
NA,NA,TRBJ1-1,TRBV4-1,TGCGCCAGCAGTGAAATAGGGATCGCGGACACTGAAGCTTTCTTT,CASSEIGIADTEAFF
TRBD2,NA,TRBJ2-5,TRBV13,TGTGCCAGCAGCCTTCGAGGAAGCGGGGGGGTCGGGGTCCAAGAGACCCAGTACTTC,CASSLRGSGGVGVQETQYF
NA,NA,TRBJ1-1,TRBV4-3,TGCGCCAGCAGCCAAGATCAGCTGGGATGGACTGAAGCTTTCTTT,CASSQDQLGWTEAFF